What follows describes a single T cell receptor beta chain. This entry comes from a study of shared clonotypes between healthy human individuals. Measured with immunoSEQ multiplex PCR; TCRdb has only the in-frame clones, and not every one. The data hold under 2,500,000 clones, with roughly 95% observed a single time. The J segment lost 3 bases and the V segment lost 6 bases, leaving 9 bases of the junction unmatched. CDR1 and CDR2 (germline): SGHAT, FQNNGV. This CDR3 is 15 amino acids long. Sample: naive CD4+ T cells sorted from blood. Documented subset: CD45RA+ positively selected. This clonotype was obtained from a man aged 18-30 years in good health. This chain uses TRBV11-2 with TRBJ2-7, with 9 bases aligning to TRBD2. Here the CDR3 DNA reads TGTGCCAGCAGTCCCCGAGTAGCGGGAGTCTACGAGCAGTACTTC. Its translation is CASSPRVAGVYEQYF.